This T cell receptor (beta chain) comes out of a study of blood T cells in healthy people across ages. Unmatched junction bases numbered 7, after V lost 4 bases and J lost 0 bases. This CDR3 region has 16 residues. Germline values: CDR1 SEHNR, CDR2 FQNEAQ (reference sequence). Then a second PCR, running roughly 6 to 12 cycles, was carried out with a sample-barcoded 5' primer and a J-beta primer mix. MiXCR, applied by TCRdb to the 5' RACE reads, yields one record per CDR3 protein. The table lists some 1,500,000 distinct CDR3 sequences, 35% to 45% of them singletons. V gene TRBV7-9 combines with J gene TRBJ2-7; TRBD2 agrees at 9 bases. Sequencing was done on a sample of blood. The TCR originated in a woman aged 18-29 years in good health. The CDR3 loop is CASSWRTSDSSYEQYF. CDR3 sequence (DNA): TGTGCCAGCAGCTGGAGGACTAGCGATAGCTCCTACGAGCAGTACTTC.